The 10 T cell receptor beta chains listed next were all sequenced from one sample in a study of shared clonotypes between healthy human individuals (dated by TCRdb to about 2020). Libraries were constructed by the immunoSEQ multiplex PCR assay. Sourced from immuneACCESS, this table was stored by TCRdb with only in-frame sequences that have V and J called. A share of the clones is absent; for the studies checked, an unresolved V gene accounts for under half, and the remainder has no known explanation. The sample profile shows roughly 700,000 clones; roughly 70% of them were found once. 1.5% to 2% of the sample is in the top ten clones. Specimen: memory CD4+ T cells sorted from blood. This specimen's cell subset or site label, per the study, means: CD45RA-negative fraction. These receptors originate from a woman aged 30 to 39 in good health.

The chain uses TRBV21-1 and TRBJ1-5; the table calls TRBD1, which could not be checked here. TRBV21-1 is shown as a pseudogene. The CDR3 loop spans 14 amino acids. CDR3 amino acids: CASSPGLSNQPQHF. CDR3 nucleotides: TGTGCCAGCAGCCCAGGCCTTAGCAATCAGCCCCAGCATTTT.

The chain employs TRBV7-9 and TRBJ1-3; D gene uncertain. This CDR3 is built from 15 residues. V lost 2 bases and J 2 bases, leaving 10 bases between the germline ends. Germline CDR1 and CDR2: SEHNR and FQNEAQ (reference sequence). CDR3 sequence: CASSLMRQAGNTIYF. In DNA form, the CDR3 reads TGTGCCAGCAGCTTAATGCGGCAGGCTGGAAACACCATATATTTT. Based on the CDR3 plus reference TRBV7-9 and TRBJ1-3, the full variable domain is DTGVSQNPRHKITKRGQNVTFRCDPISEHNRLYWYRQTLGQGPEFLTYFQNEAQLEKSRLLSDRFSAERPKGSFSTLEIQRTEQGDSAMYLCASSLMRQAGNTIYFGEGSWLTVV.

This clone has just one count. The chain links TRBV6-5 to TRBJ1-2, with TRBD1 matching over 7 bases. V gave up 4 bases and J gave up 5 bases; unmatched junction bases: 10. Germline V lookup: CDR1 MNHEY, CDR2 SVGAGI. The CDR3 runs 15 residues. The CDR3 here is CASSWNSQGIYGYTF. In DNA, the CDR3 is TGTGCCAGCAGTTGGAACTCACAGGGGATTTATGGCTACACCTTC.

The rearrangement links TRBV7-2 to TRBJ2-3, with a tentative D call TRBD1 (6 bases). Germline CDR1 SGHTA, CDR2 FQGNSA. With 2 bases removed from V and 2 bases from J, the gap between germline ends came to 8 bases. CDR3 size: 14 residues. CDR3 DNA sequence: TGTGCCAGCAGCTTACAGGGGACCACAGATACGCAGTATTTT. It translates to CASSLQGTTDTQYF. Supplemented by reference TRBV7-2 and TRBJ2-3, the full variable domain reads GAGVSQSPSNKVTEKGKDVELRCDPISGHTALYWYRQSLGQGLEFLIYFQGNSAPDKSGLPSDRFSAERTGGSVSTLTIQRTQQEDSAVYLCASSLQGTTDTQYFGPGTRLTVL.

The chain is built from TRBV6-1 and TRBJ2-5, with 10 bases fitting TRBD2. J was trimmed by 4 bases and V by 6 bases; bases with no gene match: 8. Germline CDR1 and CDR2: MNHNS and SASEGT. This CDR3 is built from 15 residues. CDR3: CASRASRTSGETQYF. The CDR3 region has the DNA TGTGCCAGCAGAGCTTCAAGGACTAGCGGAGAGACCCAGTACTTC.

The genes are TRBV19 and TRBJ1-2; 7 bases map to TRBD1. V gave up 7 bases and J gave up 0 bases; unmatched junction bases: 5. The CDR3 is 14 residues long. CDR1 and CDR2 (germline): LNHDA, SQIVND (reference sequence). DNA for the CDR3: TGTGCCAGTAAACCCGGGACAGCTAACTATGGCTACACCTTC. Translation gives CASKPGTANYGYTF.

The rearrangement joins TRBV5-1 to TRBJ2-2, with TRBD1 matching over 9 bases. With 5 bases clipped from V and 5 bases from J, the junction kept 10 bases outside the gene matches. From germline, CDR1 is SGHRS and CDR2 YFSETQ. The CDR3 loop spans 16 amino acids. The CDR3 loop reads CASSSLPDRGTGELFF. The CDR3 DNA follows: TGCGCCAGCAGTTCACTCCCGGACAGGGGAACCGGGGAGCTGTTTTTT.

The chain combines TRBV30 with TRBJ2-1, with TRBD2 matching 9 bases. The CDR3 is made up of 15 amino acids. In germline, CDR1 is GTSNPN, CDR2 SVGIG (reference sequence). With 3 bases clipped from V and 4 bases from J, the junction kept 7 bases outside the gene matches. The CDR3 sequence is CAWRPTSGGYNEQFF. The CDR3 DNA follows: TGTGCCTGGAGGCCGACTAGCGGAGGTTACAATGAGCAGTTCTTC.

The genes are TRBV18 and TRBJ1-4; D unclear. V was cut by 1 base and J by 0 bases, with 15 bases left in between. CDR3 length: 18 residues. Germline V gene sequence: CDR1 KGHSH, CDR2 LQKENI. The CDR3 sequence: CASSPRSVQISTNEKLFF. The CDR3 DNA reads TGTGCCAGCTCACCACGGTCTGTACAGATCTCAACTAATGAAAAACTGTTTTTT. The variable domain in full, completed from reference TRBV18 and TRBJ1-4, reads NAGVMQNPRHLVRRRGQEARLRCSPMKGHSHVYWYRQLPEEGLKFMVYLQKENIIDESGMPKERFSAEFPKEGPSILRIQQVVRGDSAAYFCASSPRSVQISTNEKLFFGSGTQLSVL.

The V call is TRBV10-3, the J call TRBJ2-1; tentative D call: TRBD1 (6 bases). Trimming left V 4 bases short and J 5 bases short, with 9 bases between. CDR3 length equals 13 residues. From germline, CDR1 is ENHRY and CDR2 SYGVKD. The CDR3 DNA sequence: TGTGCCATCAGTGTGGGGACAAACAATGAGCAGTTCTTC. It translates to CAISVGTNNEQFF.